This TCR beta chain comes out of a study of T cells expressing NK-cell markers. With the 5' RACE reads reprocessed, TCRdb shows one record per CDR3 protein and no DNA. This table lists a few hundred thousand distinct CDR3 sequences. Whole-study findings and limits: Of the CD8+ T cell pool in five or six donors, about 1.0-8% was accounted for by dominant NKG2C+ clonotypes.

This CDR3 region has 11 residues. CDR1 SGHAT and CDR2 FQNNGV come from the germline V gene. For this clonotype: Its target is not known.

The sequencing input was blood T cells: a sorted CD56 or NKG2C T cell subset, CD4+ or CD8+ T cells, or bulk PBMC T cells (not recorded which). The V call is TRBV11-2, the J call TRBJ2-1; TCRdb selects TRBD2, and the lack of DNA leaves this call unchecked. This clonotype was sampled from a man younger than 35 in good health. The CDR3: CASSLGLAEFF.